This T cell receptor beta chain was obtained from a study of blood T cell repertoires in COVID-19. This table comes from immunoSEQ multiplex PCR, and its TCRdb copy is limited to in-frame clones, with some not included. The repertoire holds about 59,000 clones, about 81% seen once, with over 25% in the top ten. Sequenced sample: peripheral blood. The clonotype originates from a man aged 55 to 69 with COVID-19, enrolled during active disease.

Here the CDR3 reads CSATGTDGYTF. CDR3 nucleotides: TGCAGTGCGACCGGGACAGACGGCTACACCTTC. The rearrangement uses TRBV20-1 and TRBJ1-2; 7 nucleotides align to TRBD1. The CDR3 is made up of 11 amino acids. V gave up 6 bases and J gave up 8 bases; unmatched junction bases: 6. Germline values: CDR1 DFQATT, CDR2 SNEGSKA (reference sequence).